This TCR beta chain was profiled in a study of CD8+CD57+ T cells in acquired aplastic anemia (dated by TCRdb to the late 2010s). Background on the whole study: A mean of around 3 ug of DNA, ranging from about 0.2 to 27.4 ug, was extracted from sorted CD4+ and CD8+ cells. CD8+CD57+ expansion was defined as a frequency above the mean frequency observed in healthy subjects.

CDR1 and CDR2 were assigned from the germline V gene as SGHTA and FQGNSA. V drops 5 bases and J drops 1 base, leaving 12 bases in between. The CDR3 sequence holds 15 residues, the cysteine and phenylalanine included. Just CDR3 DNA is preserved here, 45 bases in frame from base 1. Flow cytometry had shown CD8+CD57+ cell expansion in the patients selected for sequencing. Severe acquired aplastic anemia was diagnosed in all patients according to International Study of Aplastic Anemia and Agranulocytosis and Camitta criteria. At the time blood was sampled, none of the patients had received any therapy. The study deep-sequenced TCR repertoires of sorted CD4+ and CD8+ blood T cells from severe aplastic anemia patients and healthy subjects. In the USA, patient enrollment took place under clinicaltrials.gov protocols 00001620, 01623167, 00001397, 00071045, 00081523 and 00961064. Ficoll-Paque density gradient centrifugation was used to isolate peripheral blood mononuclear cells. Before DNA extraction, CD4+ and CD8+ T cells were sorted by FACS or by magnetic beads.

Broad study findings and their caveats: Approximately 27 CD8+ CDR3 sequences were found in both patients and controls but appeared to be highly expressed in patients and within the immunodominant clones of the patients. CD8+ Simpson's diversity did not differ significantly between patients and healthy controls (P=0.060).

Notes on this clonotype: There is no known antigen for this receptor. The input lacks base qualities; no much larger clone sits a single base away.

Genomic DNA served as template for TCR beta VDJ combination and CDR3 sequence profiling. An Illumina HiSeq 2000 was the platform used for TCR repertoire sequencing. The authors' analysis ran thus. TRBV/TRBJ rearrangement plots, CDR3 size and DJ length profiles, and Simpson's diversity index were used to assess repertoires. Whichever DNA sequence was most abundant in the deep sequencing data was defined as the immunodominant clone. CDR3 amino acid sequences were checked for sharing between subjects and were compared against published repertoires and the VDJdb database. The public reads were run again by TCRdb, first through fastp at Q25 and then through MiXCR, and only productive beta chains were kept. Under each unique CDR3 protein, matching rows form one entry showing the most common genes and DNA. TCRdb's processing, not the study's, gives the V and J calls here. The table for this sample lists 250,000 or so distinct CDR3 sequences; 47% of them were counted only once. 7.8% of the sample is held by the ten biggest clonotypes.

The source of this sequence is a human donor with aplastic anemia. Sequencing was carried out using sorted CD4+, CD8+, or CD8+CD57+ T cells (not recorded which) from PBMCs. Here the chain combines TRBV7-2 and TRBJ1-5; perhaps TRBD1 is the D gene, with 6 bases matching. The DNA reads TGTGCCAGCAGCCTGAGGACAGTCAGCAATCAGCCCCAGCATTTT. The encoded protein is CASSLRTVSNQPQHF.